The 10 T cell receptor beta chains given below trace back to one sample, sequenced in a study of blood T cell repertoires in COVID-19 (dated by TCRdb to 2019 to 2021). Libraries came from the immunoSEQ multiplex PCR assay. Drawn from immuneACCESS, this table holds only the in-frame rearrangements with V and J called that TCRdb kept. Clones are partly lost; checked studies trace under half to an unresolved V gene and leave the rest unexplained. Here the sample has about 170,000 clones; around 93% occur a single time. The ten most abundant clones make up about 5% of the sample. Sequencing used peripheral blood. These TCRs come from a woman aged 45-60 years with acute or convalescent COVID-19.

The CDR3: CASSLTSGRSGANVLTF. The CDR3 DNA follows: TGTGCCAGCAGTTTGACTAGCGGGAGATCTGGGGCCAACGTCCTGACTTTC. This sequence joins TRBV27 and TRBJ2-6; 12 positions match TRBD2. Unmatched junction bases numbered 1, after V lost 3 bases and J lost 1 base. The CDR3 sequence is 17 residues long. Germline assignment: CDR1 MNHEY and CDR2 SMNVEV (reference sequence).

The J gene is TRBJ1-1, the V gene TRBV19; 9 bases agree with TRBD1. Looked up from germline, CDR1 is LNHDA and CDR2 is SQIVND (reference sequence). J lost 5 bases, V lost 6 bases, and 13 bases had no gene match. The CDR3 consists of 16 residues. CDR3 in amino acids: CASSHLGQGLWTEAFF. The CDR3, as DNA: TGTGCCAGTAGCCATCTGGGACAGGGACTTTGGACTGAAGCTTTCTTT. The full variable domain, in which reference TRBV19 and TRBJ1-1 provide the parts outside the CDR3, is DGGITQSPKYLFRKEGQNVTLSCEQNLNHDAMYWYRQDPGQGLRLIYYSQIVNDFQKGDIAEGYSVSREKKESFPLTVTSAQKNPTAFYLCASSHLGQGLWTEAFFGQGTRLTVV.

The chain has TRBV7-2 and TRBJ1-1, with D unclear. The germline CDR1 and CDR2 sequences are SGHTA and FQGNSA. Trimming left V 2 bases short and J 7 bases short, with 14 bases between. The CDR3 has 14 amino acids. The DNA for the CDR3 is TGTGCCAGCAGCTTAAACAAACCGGGTGGTGAAGCTTTCTTT. This encodes CASSLNKPGGEAFF.

The rearrangement uses TRBV6-5 and TRBJ1-2, with a possible D match to TRBD1 (5 bases). CDR3 size: 15 residues. Germline CDR1 and CDR2: MNHEY and SVGAGI. V gave up 2 bases and J gave up 13 bases, with 23 bases separating them. The CDR3 DNA is TGTGCCAGCAGTTACCTAACAAGGGGTACCCCCTCTCTCACCTTC. This gives the protein CASSYLTRGTPSLTF.

This clone has just one count. The gene calls are TRBV10-3 and TRBJ1-4, with TRBD1 as a possible D gene (5 bases). This CDR3 has 14 residues. The germline V gene encodes CDR1 ENHRY and CDR2 SYGVKD. Deletions cut 4 bases from V and 2 bases from J, with 8 bases between. CDR3 in amino acids: CAISVGQTNEKLFF. The CDR3 nucleotides read TGTGCCATCAGTGTGGGGCAGACTAATGAAAAACTGTTTTTT.

The chain couples TRBV27 to TRBJ2-1; D is perhaps TRBD2 (7 bases). Germline values: CDR1 MNHEY, CDR2 SMNVEV (reference sequence). Trimming took off 6 bases at V and 5 bases at J, with 11 bases between the two ends. The CDR3 consists of 13 residues. The CDR3 DNA reads as TGTGCCAGCAGGAGGGGGACTAACAATGAGCAGTTCTTC. This gives the protein CASRRGTNNEQFF.

This clone was detected only once. This chain connects TRBV4-3 to TRBJ2-1; D might be TRBD2 (6 bases). CDR1 is LGHNA, CDR2 YSLEER, per germline. The CDR3 is 15 amino acids. V was cut by 0 bases and J by 5 bases, with 11 bases left in between. The CDR3 coding sequence is TGCGCCAGCAGCCAAGATAAGCGGGCCCACAATGAGCAGTTCTTC. It is translated as CASSQDKRAHNEQFF.

V and J are TRBV27 and TRBJ1-2, with 8 bases matching TRBD1. V lost 3 bases, J lost 5 bases, and 8 bases stayed unmatched. This CDR3 has 15 amino acids. CDR1 MNHEY and CDR2 SMNVEV come from the germline V gene (reference sequence). The CDR3 DNA reads TGTGCCAGCAGTTTGAATGCAGGGGGCTTTTATGGCTACACCTTC. Its protein product is CASSLNAGGFYGYTF.

This chain connects TRBV30 to TRBJ2-1; D remains unclear. CDR3 length: 13 amino acids. The V gene's germline CDR1 is GTSNPN and CDR2 SVGIG (reference sequence). V was clipped by 0 bases and J by 7 bases, with 10 bases between them. The CDR3 here is CAWSVQPPNEQFF. DNA for the CDR3: TGTGCCTGGAGTGTACAGCCACCTAATGAGCAGTTCTTC.

This clone was recorded once. The V gene is TRBV9, the J gene TRBJ2-1; TRBD2 aligns across 9 bases. The CDR3 totals 16 residues. Germline V gene lookup returns CDR1 SGDLS and CDR2 YYNGEE. With 0 bases clipped from V and 5 bases from J, the junction kept 6 bases outside the gene matches. The chain's CDR3 is CASSVGPSGAHNEQFF. The CDR3 region has the DNA TGTGCCAGCAGCGTAGGTCCTAGCGGGGCACACAATGAGCAGTTCTTC.